The 28 T cell receptor beta chains presented below share a single source sample, sequenced in a study of control samples from healthy donors and cancer patients. Sequenced by immunoSEQ multiplex PCR; TCRdb stores in-frame clones only, minus some. The sample has over 120,000 clones; 85% to 95% are singletons. The sample taken for sequencing was PBMCs. These TCRs come from a man aged 55 to 70 with colorectal cancer.

V gene TRBV6-5 combines with J gene TRBJ1-2; D not resolved. V was clipped by 8 bases and J by 3 bases, with 16 bases between them. The CDR3 runs 14 residues. Germline-derived CDR1 and CDR2 are MNHEY and SVGAGI. This chain's CDR3 is CASGEALGYYGYTF. CDR3 nucleotides: TGTGCCAGCGGCGAGGCGCTTGGCTACTATGGCTACACCTTC.

This chain connects TRBV2 to TRBJ1-1, with D possibly being TRBD1 (5 bases). V was clipped by 9 bases and J by 0 bases, with 14 bases between them. The V gene's germline CDR1 is SNHLY and CDR2 FYNNEI. The CDR3 has 14 amino acids. CDR3 nucleotides: TGTGCCAGTATTCTCAGGGCGATGAACACTGAAGCTTTCTTT. Its protein product is CASILRAMNTEAFF.

This clone appeared a few times. This chain joins TRBV5-6 and TRBJ2-5; 10 bases fit TRBD2. CDR3 size: 17 residues. J gave up 2 bases and V 0 bases, and 7 bases lay outside the gene matches. CDR1 and CDR2 (germline): SGHDT, YYEEEE. CDR3 sequence (DNA): TGTGCCAGCAGCTTGGCCATACCTAGCGGGGGACAAGAGACCCAGTACTTC. Its protein product is CASSLAIPSGGQETQYF.

The chain combines TRBV10-2 with TRBJ2-1, with 8 positions matching TRBD1. This CDR3 is 14 amino acids long. The germline V gene has CDR1 WSHSY and CDR2 SAAADI. V shed 8 bases, J shed 10 bases, and the junction held 13 bases outside the gene matches. As DNA, the CDR3 is TGCGCCAGCCGTAGTCGGCAGGGGGCCGAGGAGCAGTTCTTC. Its protein is CASRSRQGAEEQFF.

The chain has TRBV6-5 and TRBJ1-4; 10 nucleotides agree with TRBD1. Germline CDR1 reads MNHEY; CDR2 reads SVGAGI. The length of the CDR3 is 14 residues. Trimming took 5 bases from V and 4 from J; bases not matched to a gene: 1. The CDR3 nucleotides read TGTGCCAGCAGTCGGGACAGGGGTAATGAAAAACTGTTTTTT. Translating it yields CASSRDRGNEKLFF.

The chain links TRBV7-9 to TRBJ1-4, with 8 bases lining up with TRBD1. With V trimmed by 6 bases and J by 7 bases, 16 bases remained unmatched. The CDR3 loop spans 17 amino acids. Germline V lookup: CDR1 SEHNR, CDR2 FQNEAQ (reference sequence). The DNA of the CDR3 is TGTGCCAGCAGTTCGGACAGGGCCCTACTCTGGGTTGAAAAACTGTTTTTT. Amino acids: CASSSDRALLWVEKLFF.

The CDR3 sequence: CASSQLTGLLNSPLHF. The CDR3 coding sequence is TGTGCCAGCAGCCAACTCACAGGACTTTTAAATTCACCCCTCCACTTT. The chain links TRBV7-6 to TRBJ1-6; D may be TRBD1 (5 bases). The ends were cut back, 5 bases at V and 7 bases at J, with 18 bases in the middle. Germline V gives CDR1 SGHVS, CDR2 FNYEAQ. The CDR3 has 16 amino acids. The variable domain in full, completed from reference TRBV7-6 and TRBJ1-6, reads GAGVSQSPRYKVTKRGQDVALRCDPISGHVSLYWYRQALGQGPEFLTYFNYEAQQDKSGLPNDRFSAERPEGSISTLTIQRTEQRDSAMYRCASSQLTGLLNSPLHFGNGTRLTVT.

The chain combines TRBV9 with TRBJ2-3, with 8 positions matching TRBD2. CDR3 length: 15 amino acids. V gave up 2 bases and J gave up 3 bases; unmatched junction bases: 5. Germline-derived CDR1 and CDR2 are SGDLS and YYNGEE. The CDR3 region has the DNA TGTGCCAGCAGCGTCGAGCGGGGGAGGACAGATACGCAGTATTTT. Its translation is CASSVERGRTDTQYF. Full variable domain (remainder filled in from reference TRBV9 and TRBJ2-3): DSGVTQTPKHLITATGQRVTLRCSPRSGDLSVYWYQQSLDQGLQFLIQYYNGEERAKGNILERFSAQQFPDLHSELNLSSLELGDSALYFCASSVERGRTDTQYFGPGTRLTVL.

The chain combines TRBV6-5 with TRBJ2-7, with 7 bases fitting TRBD1. From germline, CDR1 is MNHEY and CDR2 SVGAGI. This CDR3 has 14 residues. J lost 5 bases, V lost 0 bases, and 4 bases had no gene match. In DNA form, the CDR3 reads TGTGCCAGCAGTTACTCGATAGGGGGCCACGAGCAGTACTTC. This codes for CASSYSIGGHEQYF.

This clone was detected a few times. The chain couples TRBV19 to TRBJ2-5; TRBD2 might be the D (6 bases). The V gene lost 7 bases and the J gene lost 5 bases, with 20 bases spanning the gap. This CDR3 contains 15 residues. Germline-derived CDR1 and CDR2 are LNHDA and SQIVND (reference sequence). In DNA, the CDR3 is TGTGCCAGTAACCTCGAAGGACGGCGGGGTGAGACCCAGTACTTC. Protein sequence: CASNLEGRRGETQYF.

The rearrangement joins TRBV3-1 (or the pseudogene TRBV3-2) to TRBJ1-4, with D uncertain. Trimming took off 5 bases at V and 7 bases at J, with 11 bases between the two ends. Germline loops: CDR1 LGHDT, CDR2 YNNKEL (reference sequence). The CDR3 sequence is 13 residues long. The CDR3 spells CASSAQIAEKLFF. In DNA, the CDR3 is TGTGCCAGCAGCGCACAGATAGCTGAAAAACTGTTTTTT.

The chain combines TRBV19 with TRBJ2-3; perhaps D is TRBD1 or TRBD2 (5 bases each). This CDR3 is built from 13 residues. CDR1 and CDR2 from the germline V gene are LNHDA and SQIVND (reference sequence). V was shortened by 2 bases and J by 6 bases, with 9 bases between the two germline ends. The CDR3 nucleotides are TGTGCCAGTAGTATATGGGGCGGGGATACGCAGTATTTT. Amino acid sequence: CASSIWGGDTQYF.

The gene calls are TRBV6-6 and TRBJ2-2; 7 bases are shared with TRBD1. V gave up 8 bases and J gave up 3 bases; unmatched junction bases: 6. Germline V lookup: CDR1 MNHNY, CDR2 SVGAGI (reference sequence). This CDR3 comprises 14 residues. CDR3 DNA sequence: TGTGCCAGCGTACTACAGGGGTACACCGGGGAGCTGTTTTTT. Protein: CASVLQGYTGELFF.

The chain joins TRBV4-1 to TRBJ2-7; D may be TRBD1 or TRBD2 (6 bases each). V was cut by 5 bases and J by 5 bases, with 16 bases left in between. The CDR3 totals 14 residues. The germline V gene has CDR1 MGHRA and CDR2 YSYEKL. For the CDR3, the DNA is TGCGCCAGCAGCTCCGTGGGGGGCGGGCACGAGCAGTACTTC. Its protein product is CASSSVGGGHEQYF.

This chain uses TRBV5-4 with TRBJ1-5; 8 bases align to TRBD1. There are 17 residues in the CDR3. CDR1 is SGHNT, CDR2 YYREEE, per germline (reference sequence). The V and J ends lost 3 bases and 4 bases, in that order; junction bases with no gene match: 12. The CDR3 loop is CASSSPHDRGGNQPQHF. The CDR3 DNA reads TGTGCCAGCAGCTCTCCCCACGACAGGGGAGGGAATCAGCCCCAGCATTTT.

The J gene is TRBJ2-2, the V gene TRBV7-9; 7 bases align to TRBD1. Trimming at V came to 6 bases and at J to 6 bases, leaving 13 bases not matched to a gene. CDR1 and CDR2 from the germline V gene are SEHNR and FQNEAQ (reference sequence). The CDR3 totals 16 residues. The CDR3 region is CASRRQGVGVAGELFF. CDR3 DNA sequence: TGTGCCAGCAGGAGACAGGGAGTAGGAGTGGCCGGGGAGCTGTTTTTT. Filled out from reference TRBV7-9 and TRBJ2-2, the complete variable domain reads DTGVSQNPRHKITKRGQNVTFRCDPISEHNRLYWYRQTLGQGPEFLTYFQNEAQLEKSRLLSDRFSAERPKGSFSTLEIQRTEQGDSAMYLCASRRQGVGVAGELFFGEGSRLTVL.

The chain employs TRBV5-8 and TRBJ1-5; 10 nucleotides align to TRBD1. The J segment lost 5 bases and the V segment lost 8 bases, leaving 19 bases of the junction unmatched. CDR1 and CDR2 (germline): SGHTS, YDEGEE. This CDR3 contains 18 residues. The CDR3 loop reads CASFYGTGDPRGDQPQHF. In DNA form, the CDR3 reads TGTGCCAGTTTTTACGGGACAGGGGACCCCCGGGGAGATCAGCCCCAGCATTTT.

The chain has TRBV7-2 and TRBJ2-7, with D possibly matching TRBD1 (6 bases). This CDR3 is 13 amino acids long. Germline assignment: CDR1 SGHTA and CDR2 FQGNSA. V gave up 2 bases and J gave up 6 bases, with 11 bases separating them. CDR3 sequence (DNA): TGTGCCAGCAGCTTAACCACAGGGCTCGAGCAGTACTTC. It yields the protein CASSLTTGLEQYF.

The chain links TRBV6-5 to TRBJ1-4; D may be TRBD1 (6 bases). V was cut by 4 bases and J by 6 bases, with 12 bases left in between. The CDR3 loop spans 14 amino acids. The V gene's germline CDR1 is MNHEY and CDR2 SVGAGI. The CDR3 sequence is CASSLGGADEKLFF. The CDR3, as DNA: TGTGCCAGCAGTTTGGGGGGCGCGGATGAAAAACTGTTTTTT.

This sequence joins TRBV24-1 and TRBJ1-1; 7 nucleotides align to TRBD1. From germline, CDR1 is KGHDR and CDR2 SFDVKD. V dropped 7 bases and J dropped 0; count of bases not matched to a gene: 4. CDR3 length equals 14 residues. The CDR3, as DNA: TGTGCCACCAGGGAGACAGGGTTGAACACTGAAGCTTTCTTT. Translating it yields CATRETGLNTEAFF.

The rearrangement links TRBV9 to TRBJ2-7; 9 nucleotides line up with TRBD2. The V gene end was trimmed by 4 bases and the J gene end by 0 bases; junction bases not matched to a gene: 5. Germline-derived CDR1 and CDR2 are SGDLS and YYNGEE. This CDR3 is 15 amino acids long. CDR3 sequence (DNA): TGTGCCAGCAGCCCCGCGGGGGGGAACTCCTACGAGCAGTACTTC. Its translation is CASSPAGGNSYEQYF.

This chain connects TRBV27 to TRBJ2-5; possibly TRBD2 for D (6 bases). CDR3 length: 14 amino acids. With 2 bases removed from V and 5 bases from J, the gap between germline ends came to 12 bases. The germline gives CDR1 MNHEY, CDR2 SMNVEV (reference sequence). The CDR3 protein is CASSLMGGVETQYF. The CDR3 bases are TGTGCCAGCAGTTTAATGGGCGGGGTGGAGACCCAGTACTTC.

The V and J genes are TRBV19 and TRBJ2-5; no definite D call. Germline V gene data show CDR1 as LNHDA and CDR2 as SQIVND (reference sequence). The CDR3 loop spans 14 amino acids. The V gene lost 7 bases and the J gene lost 4 bases, with 16 bases spanning the gap. CDR3 coding DNA: TGTGCCAGTAAGAGCCTCCCCTCAGGAGAGACCCAGTACTTC. Translated: CASKSLPSGETQYF.

The gene calls are TRBV12-3 or TRBV12-4 and TRBJ1-5; weak D call: TRBD1 (5 bases). V lost 6 bases to trimming and J lost 4 bases, with 10 bases between them. The CDR3 has 13 amino acids. Here the CDR3 reads CASRGLSNQPQHF. CDR3 DNA: TGTGCCAGCAGGGGGCTCTCAAATCAGCCCCAGCATTTT.

This clone has only one observation. V is TRBV27 and J is TRBJ2-7, with 8 bases aligning to TRBD1. The V segment lost 6 bases and the J segment 1 base; nucleotides outside the gene matches: 5. CDR3 size: 14 residues. CDR1 MNHEY and CDR2 SMNVEV come from the germline V gene (reference sequence). The CDR3 DNA reads TGTGCCAGCAGCCGAGGACAGGGATCCTACGAGCAGTACTTC. Its translation: CASSRGQGSYEQYF.

The DNA of the CDR3 is TGTGCCAGCAGTCGTCAACAGGGGGCGGGCGGCTACACCTTC. Amino acid sequence: CASSRQQGAGGYTF. The gene calls are TRBV7-8 and TRBJ1-2; 9 bases agree with TRBD1. Unmatched junction bases numbered 10, after V lost 6 bases and J lost 8 bases. Per germline, CDR1 SGHVS and CDR2 FQNEAQ. This CDR3 has 14 amino acids.

The rearrangement uses TRBV9 and TRBJ2-3; tentatively, D is TRBD1 (6 bases). V was trimmed by 3 bases and J by 1 base, leaving 9 bases between them. This CDR3 region has 14 residues. CDR1 is SGDLS and CDR2 is YYNGEE in the germline V gene. CDR3 sequence (DNA): TGTGCCAGCAGCGCCAACAGGGGCACAGATACGCAGTATTTT. Amino acids: CASSANRGTDTQYF.

This chain joins TRBV6-2 or TRBV6-3 and TRBJ1-1; no clear D gene. The V and J ends lost 4 bases and 0 bases respectively, with 6 bases between them. The germline V gene has CDR1 MNHEY and CDR2 SVGEGT. CDR3 size: 13 residues. This CDR3 reads CASSFTLNTEAFF. CDR3 DNA sequence: TGTGCCAGCAGTTTTACTTTGAACACTGAAGCTTTCTTT.